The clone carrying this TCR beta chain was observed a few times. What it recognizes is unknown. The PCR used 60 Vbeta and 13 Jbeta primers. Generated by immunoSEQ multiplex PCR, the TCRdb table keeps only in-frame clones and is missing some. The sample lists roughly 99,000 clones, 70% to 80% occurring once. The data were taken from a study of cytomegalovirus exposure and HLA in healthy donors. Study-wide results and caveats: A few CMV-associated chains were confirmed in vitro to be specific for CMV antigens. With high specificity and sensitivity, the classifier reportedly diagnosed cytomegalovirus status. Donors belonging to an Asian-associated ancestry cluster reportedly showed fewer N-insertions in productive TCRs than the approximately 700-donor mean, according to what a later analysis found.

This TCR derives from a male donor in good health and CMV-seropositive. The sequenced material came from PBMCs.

The CDR3 is CASSLNGQGGYTF. CDR3 nucleotide sequence: TGTGCCAGCAGCTTAAACGGACAAGGCGGCTACACCTTC. The genes are TRBV7-3 and TRBJ1-2, with D possibly matching TRBD1 (5 bases). Trimming cost V 1 base and J 8 bases, with 11 bases left between them. Looked up from germline, CDR1 is SGHTA and CDR2 is FQGTGA. The CDR3 length is 13 residues.